Below, 14 T cell receptor beta chains from the same sample are listed, as sequenced in a study of human T cells and chemical hapten exposure. TCRdb re-called the RACE reads through MiXCR, storing one row per CDR3 protein. The sample consists of about 340,000 distinct CDR3 sequences, under 9% of them appearing once. Time point defined: patch test 1, 2 weeks after DPC sensitization. Documented treatment: therapeutic diphenylcyclopropenone sensitization with weekly scalp DPC. The sequencing used whole blood, collected in connection with sensitization to the hapten diphenylcyclopropenone (DPC). The receptors here all came from a woman younger than 35 with alopecia areata. Some clones in this sample may be carry-over from other donors' samples.

Many counts were recorded for this clonotype. The V gene is TRBV12-3 or TRBV12-4, the J gene TRBJ2-3; 9 bases agree with TRBD1. J lost 1 base, V lost 3 bases, and 11 bases had no gene match. The CDR3 totals 18 residues. CDR3 loop: CASSFALQTGGRTDTQYF. CDR3 DNA: TGTGCCAGCAGTTTTGCCCTCCAAACAGGGGGCCGCACAGATACGCAGTATTTT.

This clonotype came up many times. The J gene is TRBJ2-1, the V gene TRBV29-1; D might be TRBD1 or TRBD2, each matching 5 bases. Germline V gene data show CDR1 as SQVTM and CDR2 as ANQGSEA. CDR3 length: 14 amino acids. V dropped 2 bases and J dropped 9 bases, with 17 bases sitting between them. The CDR3 loop reads CSVELDRDVGEQFF. Written as DNA, the CDR3 is TGCAGCGTTGAACTGGACCGGGACGTCGGTGAGCAGTTCTTC.

This clonotype turned up a few times. This rearrangement joins TRBV7-9 to TRBJ1-2, with a tentative D call TRBD1 (6 bases). V was trimmed by 2 bases and J by 7 bases, leaving 11 bases between them. Germline lookup yields CDR1 SEHNR and CDR2 FQNEAQ (reference sequence). This CDR3 contains 13 residues. The CDR3 protein is CASSLNRDSGYTF. The CDR3 nucleotides are TGTGCCAGCAGCTTAAACAGGGATAGTGGCTACACCTTC.

The CDR3 sequence: CASSYSTSPTGELFF. Written as DNA, the CDR3 is TGTGCCAGCAGTTACAGCACTAGCCCCACCGGGGAGCTGTTTTTT. The chain uses TRBV6-5 and TRBJ2-2; TRBD2 is a possible D gene (6 bases). Trimming pared 2 bases from V and 4 bases from J, leaving 11 bases between. The length of the CDR3 is 15 residues. Germline V gene data show CDR1 as MNHEY and CDR2 as SVGAGI.

This clonotype was picked up many times. The V gene is TRBV27, the J gene TRBJ2-3; D may be TRBD1 (6 bases). Trimming removed 7 bases at V and 4 bases at J, with 9 bases between. The CDR3 runs 12 residues. Germline V gene sequence: CDR1 MNHEY, CDR2 SMNVEV (reference sequence). The DNA of the CDR3 is TGTGCCAGCAAGGCAGGGGCAGATACGCAGTATTTT. Encoded protein: CASKAGADTQYF.

This clonotype was counted at least ten times. The chain joins TRBV9 to TRBJ1-3, with 7 bases matching TRBD1. Germline CDR1 reads SGDLS; CDR2 reads YYNGEE. The CDR3 runs to 16 residues. V gave up 0 bases and J gave up 4 bases; unmatched junction bases: 7. The CDR3 sequence: CASSVAPTGTGNTIYF. The CDR3 DNA is TGTGCCAGCAGCGTAGCCCCGACAGGGACCGGAAACACCATATATTTT.

This chain connects TRBV20-1 to TRBJ1-5; perhaps TRBD1 as D (6 bases). The germline gives CDR1 DFQATT, CDR2 SNEGSKA (reference sequence). This CDR3 has 13 residues. The V end lost 0 bases, the J end lost 6 bases, and 9 bases lay between the germline ends. This CDR3 is CSARDQGIQPQHF. The CDR3 region has the DNA TGCAGTGCTAGAGACCAGGGGATTCAGCCCCAGCATTTT.

In this sample, this clonotype turned up a few times. The chain joins TRBV7-9 to TRBJ2-3; 8 nucleotides line up with TRBD2. With V trimmed by 5 bases and J by 5 bases, 9 bases remained unmatched. The CDR3 spans 15 residues. From germline, CDR1 is SEHNR and CDR2 FQNEAQ (reference sequence). The CDR3 region is CASSPGSAGGDTQYF. In DNA, the CDR3 is TGTGCCAGCAGCCCCGGGAGCGCGGGGGGAGATACGCAGTATTTT.

The V gene is TRBV12-3 or TRBV12-4, the J gene TRBJ1-5, with a tentative D call TRBD1 (6 bases). V dropped 5 bases and J dropped 0 bases, with 23 bases sitting between them. The CDR3 runs 19 residues. For the CDR3, the DNA is TGTGCCAGCAGTCCCCCCCAGGGGTCCGTGCCATATAGCAATCAGCCCCAGCATTTT. It specifies CASSPPQGSVPYSNQPQHF.

The chain couples TRBV28 to TRBJ2-3; D unresolved. This CDR3 spans 14 amino acids. The germline V gene encodes CDR1 MDHEN and CDR2 SYDVKM. Trimming took off 6 bases at V and 2 bases at J, with 12 bases between the two ends. DNA for the CDR3: TGTGCCAGCAGCCCGGGCCGAGTCACAGATACGCAGTATTTT. Translating gives CASSPGRVTDTQYF.

This chain links TRBV7-6 with TRBJ1-3, with D possibly matching TRBD1 (5 bases). CDR3 length equals 15 residues. Per the germline V gene, CDR1 is SGHVS and CDR2 is FNYEAQ. Trimming removed 2 bases at V and 0 bases at J, with 8 bases between. The CDR3 is CASSLMGGSGNTIYF. The DNA for the CDR3 is TGTGCCAGCAGCTTAATGGGGGGCTCTGGAAACACCATATATTTT. Complete variable domain (other parts from reference TRBV7-6 and TRBJ1-3): GAGVSQSPRYKVTKRGQDVALRCDPISGHVSLYWYRQALGQGPEFLTYFNYEAQQDKSGLPNDRFSAERPEGSISTLTIQRTEQRDSAMYRCASSLMGGSGNTIYFGEGSWLTVV.

This clonotype was seen ten or more times. This chain connects TRBV2 to TRBJ2-6; D might be TRBD2 (6 bases). Trimming took 7 bases from V and 7 from J, leaving 14 bases between them. There are 14 residues in the CDR3. From germline, CDR1 is SNHLY and CDR2 FYNNEI. DNA of the CDR3: TGTGCCAGCATTCCCCCACTAGCCGCCAACGTCCTGACTTTC. Translated, it gives CASIPPLAANVLTF.

This clonotype was recorded at least ten times. This chain links TRBV7-3 with TRBJ2-1, with TRBD1 identical over 12 bases. Germline V gene data show CDR1 as SGHTA and CDR2 as FQGTGA. The junction had 7 bases not matched to a gene; V was cut back by 5 bases and J by 5 bases. The length of the CDR3 is 16 residues. The CDR3 region is CASSPEGQGAHNEQFF. The CDR3 coding sequence is TGTGCCAGCAGCCCCGAGGGACAGGGGGCACACAATGAGCAGTTCTTC. Full variable domain (remainder filled in from reference TRBV7-3 and TRBJ2-1): GAGVSQTPSNKVTEKGKYVELRCDPISGHTALYWYRQSLGQGPEFLIYFQGTGAADDSGLPNDRFFAVRPEGSVSTLKIQRTERGDSAVYLCASSPEGQGAHNEQFFGPGTRLTVL.

The chain recombines TRBV5-6 with TRBJ2-7; D is possibly TRBD2 (5 bases). Germline-derived CDR1 and CDR2 are SGHDT and YYEEEE. This CDR3 is 15 amino acids long. Trimming stripped 4 bases from V and 11 bases from J, with 25 bases between. The CDR3 reads CASSDWTNVYGKEYF. The CDR3 bases are TGTGCCAGCAGCGACTGGACCAATGTTTACGGGAAGGAGTACTTC. Supplemented by reference TRBV5-6 and TRBJ2-7, the full variable domain reads DAGVTQSPTHLIKTRGQQVTLRCSPKSGHDTVSWYQQALGQGPQFIFQYYEEEERQRGNFPDRFSGHQFPNYSSELNVNALLLGDSALYLCASSDWTNVYGKEYFGPGTRLTVT.